The 7 T cell receptor beta chains listed next were all sequenced from one sample in a study of blood T cell repertoires in COVID-19. This table comes from immunoSEQ multiplex PCR, and its TCRdb copy is limited to in-frame clones, with some not included. Of roughly 330,000 clones listed, 88% were seen once; the top ten hold 4%. Specimen: peripheral blood. These receptors originate from a woman between 45 and 65 years old with active or convalescent COVID-19.

This clone was found a few times. The chain is built from TRBV12-3 or TRBV12-4 and TRBJ1-1; no clear D gene. The CDR3 covers 13 residues. Trimming stripped 5 bases from V and 0 bases from J, with 7 bases between. In DNA, the CDR3 is TGTGCCAGCAGTCGAACTGTGAACACTGAAGCTTTCTTT. It yields the protein CASSRTVNTEAFF.

This chain joins TRBV5-6 and TRBJ2-3; 9 bases agree with TRBD2. Germline lookup yields CDR1 SGHDT and CDR2 YYEEEE. The junction had 11 bases not matched to a gene; V was cut back by 2 bases and J by 4 bases. The CDR3 extends over 17 amino acids. CDR3 coding DNA: TGTGCCAGCAGCTTACCGGGACTAGCTTCGCTGGCAGATACGCAGTATTTT. Translation gives CASSLPGLASLADTQYF.

V is TRBV5-1 and J is TRBJ2-7, with 8 bases identical to TRBD1. Unmatched junction bases numbered 5, after V lost 0 bases and J lost 6 bases. The CDR3 length is 14 residues. Germline V gives CDR1 SGHRS, CDR2 YFSETQ. CDR3 amino acids: CASSLESGGSEQYF. For the CDR3, the DNA is TGCGCCAGCAGCTTGGAGTCAGGGGGCTCCGAGCAGTACTTC.

The rearrangement joins TRBV19 to TRBJ1-1; 8 bases line up with TRBD1. The CDR3 is made up of 13 amino acids. From germline, CDR1 is LNHDA and CDR2 SQIVND (reference sequence). With 6 bases clipped from V and 5 bases from J, the junction kept 5 bases outside the gene matches. For the CDR3, the DNA is TGTGCCAGTAGAAGGGACAGGTCAACTGAAGCTTTCTTT. Translated: CASRRDRSTEAFF.

V gene TRBV7-8 combines with J gene TRBJ2-7, with 10 bases matching TRBD1. V lost 1 base to trimming and J lost 6 bases; unmatched junction nucleotides: 9. Germline V CDR1 and CDR2: SGHVS, FQNEAQ. This CDR3 spans 16 amino acids. DNA of the CDR3: TGTGCCAGCAGCTTAGATGACAGGGGGCGCTTATCCGAGCAGTACTTC. Translated, it gives CASSLDDRGRLSEQYF.

The rearrangement joins TRBV10-3 to TRBJ1-3, with D tentatively TRBD1 (6 bases). Germline CDR1 ENHRY, CDR2 SYGVKD. V lost 7 bases and J 4 bases, leaving 17 bases between the germline ends. The CDR3 is 15 residues long. The CDR3 region has the DNA TGTGCCATCAACGTCCAGGGGAATTGGGGAAACACCATATATTTT. Its translation: CAINVQGNWGNTIYF.

The rearrangement joins TRBV27 to TRBJ1-2; no definite D call. Per the germline V gene, CDR1 is MNHEY and CDR2 is SMNVEV (reference sequence). Trimming removed 4 bases at V and 0 bases at J, with 15 bases between. The CDR3 has 16 amino acids. The CDR3 loop is CASSYSQAGPNYGYTF. Written as DNA, the CDR3 is TGTGCCAGCAGTTATAGTCAAGCCGGTCCTAACTATGGCTACACCTTC.